This TCR beta chain was sequenced during a study of beta chain features in type 1 diabetes. As for the study in general: On cell yields, gender and age, patients and healthy donors were similar. General study points: The study found moderately but significantly shorter TCRB CDR3s in all four CD4+ subsets of Type 1 diabetes patients.

Details on this clone: Its antigen remains unknown.

As every portion of the isolated RNA was reverse transcribed, the sequencing read expressed TCRB transcripts. Clones were read by immunoSEQ multiplex PCR, and TCRdb kept only the in-frame ones, dropping some. This sample has 150,000 to 200,000 clones, with approximately 8% found just once. A heparinised blood draw that averaged approximately 120 mL was obtained once from each donor. Germline CDR1 is SNHLY and CDR2 is FYNNEI. Trimming at V came to 4 bases and at J to 8 bases, leaving 13 bases not matched to a gene. This CDR3 contains 16 residues. The chain has TRBV2 and TRBJ2-1; TRBD1 matches at 8 bases. This sequence originates from a man aged 18 to 29 with type 1 diabetes. Sequenced: central memory CD4+ T cells from blood. The CDR3 sequence: CASSAGPGGAIYEQFF. The CDR3 DNA reads as TGTGCCAGCAGTGCCGGGCCAGGGGGCGCGATATATGAGCAGTTCTTC.